Each of the 22 T cell receptor beta chains below was sequenced from the same sample in a study of molecular identifiers for immune sequencing clone quantification. A single record per CDR3 protein comes from TCRdb applying MiXCR to the PCR reads. The sample includes some 580,000 distinct CDR3 sequences, approximately 24% of them seen just once. Sequenced material: naive CD8+ T cells from blood, with Jurkat cell RNA spiked in. Subset defined: FACS-sorted CD8+CD4-CCR7+CD45RA+ naive T cells. The source is a human donor in good health. Some libraries in this study had Jurkat cell RNA spiked in.

This clonotype was detected a few times. The rearrangement links TRBV2 to TRBJ2-5; TRBD1 agrees at 7 bases. The junction had 9 bases not matched to a gene; V was cut back by 1 base and J by 4 bases. Germline loops: CDR1 SNHLY, CDR2 FYNNEI. The CDR3 loop spans 16 amino acids. CDR3 DNA sequence: TGTGCCAGCAGTGAAGGGTTAGGGGGCAGGGGAGAGACCCAGTACTTC. It translates to CASSEGLGGRGETQYF.

This clonotype showed up many times. The V call is TRBV7-9, the J call TRBJ1-1; 7 nucleotides align to TRBD1. CDR3 length equals 14 residues. Germline assignment: CDR1 SEHNR and CDR2 FQNEAQ (reference sequence). V shed 6 bases and J 0 bases; nucleotides not matched to a gene: 4. The CDR3 is CASRSGQVNTEAFF. CDR3 in DNA: TGTGCCAGCAGGAGTGGACAGGTGAACACTGAAGCTTTCTTT.

This chain connects TRBV6-2 or TRBV6-3 to TRBJ2-7; 10 bases line up with TRBD2. Germline V CDR1 and CDR2: MNHEY, SVGEGT. V shed 2 bases and J 2 bases; nucleotides not matched to a gene: 6. This CDR3 contains 16 residues. In DNA form, the CDR3 reads TGTGCCAGCAGTTACCTTACTAGCGGGGAAACCTACGAGCAGTACTTC. Translation: CASSYLTSGETYEQYF.

The chain joins TRBV19 to TRBJ2-7; 12 bases fit TRBD1. CDR1 is LNHDA and CDR2 is SQIVND in the germline V gene (reference sequence). This CDR3 has 15 amino acids. Trimming took 3 bases from V and 4 from J; bases not matched to a gene: 4. CDR3 sequence: CASSISGQGAYEQYF. CDR3 DNA: TGTGCCAGTAGTATTTCGGGACAGGGGGCGTACGAGCAGTACTTC.

This clonotype has a count of ten or more. The V call is TRBV24-1, the J call TRBJ2-3; 11 bases fit TRBD2. Germline CDR1 reads KGHDR; CDR2 reads SFDVKD. The CDR3 contains 17 residues. The V segment lost 4 bases and the J segment 4 bases; nucleotides outside the gene matches: 9. CDR3 nucleotide sequence: TGTGCCACCAGTGACCAGACACTAGCGGGAGTAGCAGATACGCAGTATTTT. Amino acid sequence: CATSDQTLAGVADTQYF.

This clonotype was picked up many times. The genes are TRBV27 and TRBJ1-5; D is unclear. Germline V lookup: CDR1 MNHEY, CDR2 SMNVEV (reference sequence). The CDR3 extends over 16 amino acids. V lost 6 bases to trimming and J lost 1 base, with 16 bases between them. CDR3 region: CASRSLLGWSNQPQHF. CDR3 DNA: TGTGCCAGCAGATCCCTTCTAGGATGGAGCAATCAGCCCCAGCATTTT.

This clonotype was seen more than once but under ten times. V and J are TRBV27 and TRBJ2-7; TRBD2 aligns across 7 bases. Trimming at V came to 2 bases and at J to 7 bases, leaving 11 bases not matched to a gene. The CDR3 contains 15 residues. The germline V gene encodes CDR1 MNHEY and CDR2 SMNVEV (reference sequence). DNA of the CDR3: TGTGCCAGCAGTTTAGAGTGGGAGGGCCCATGGGAGCAGTACTTC. Translating gives CASSLEWEGPWEQYF.

The J gene is TRBJ1-1, the V gene TRBV6-2 or TRBV6-3, with a tentative D call TRBD1 (5 bases). This CDR3 spans 13 amino acids. Per the germline V gene, CDR1 is MNHEY and CDR2 is SVGEGT. V was shortened by 7 bases and J by 4 bases, with 13 bases between the two germline ends. The chain's CDR3 is CASTQGKLTEAFF. In nucleotides, the CDR3 is TGTGCCAGCACTCAGGGTAAACTCACTGAAGCTTTCTTT.

This sequence joins TRBV24-1 and TRBJ1-5, with a possible D match to TRBD1 (5 bases). Germline values: CDR1 KGHDR, CDR2 SFDVKD. Trimming stripped 0 bases from V and 4 bases from J, with 15 bases between. The CDR3 spans 17 residues. The CDR3 sequence: CATSDLVGEGVNQPQHF. The CDR3 DNA is TGTGCCACCAGTGATTTGGTGGGTGAAGGGGTTAATCAGCCCCAGCATTTT.

A word on this clonotype: This could be a read error, since a much larger clone is one nucleotide away. The chain joins TRBV12-3 or TRBV12-4 to TRBJ1-4; 7 nucleotides match TRBD1. The length of the CDR3 is 15 residues. The CDR3 DNA follows: TGTGCCAGCAGCCCTAGGACAGGAGGTGTTGAAAAACTGCTTTTT. Translating it yields CASSPRTGGVEKLLF.

This clonotype appeared a few times. The J gene is TRBJ2-7, the V gene TRBV20-1, with 10 bases that match TRBD1. Per the germline V gene, CDR1 is DFQATT and CDR2 is SNEGSKA (reference sequence). The ends lost 1 base at V and 4 bases at J; junction bases unmatched: 4. This CDR3 comprises 14 residues. The CDR3 protein is CSARGPGQGYEQYF. DNA of the CDR3: TGCAGTGCTAGAGGCCCGGGACAGGGGTACGAGCAGTACTTC.

As for this clonotype: A much larger clone differs by one base, so this may be a read error. The V call is TRBV7-9, the J call TRBJ1-1, with D perhaps matching TRBD1 (5 bases). This CDR3 is 16 amino acids long. The germline V gene has CDR1 SEHNR and CDR2 FQNEAQ (reference sequence). Here the CDR3 reads CASSPQAGSSNPEAFF. The CDR3 DNA reads as TGTGCCAGCAGCCCGCAGGCAGGGAGTTCGAACCCTGAAGCTTTCTTT.

The gene calls are TRBV12-3 or TRBV12-4 and TRBJ2-1; D possibly corresponds to TRBD2 (7 bases). The V end was cut by 5 bases, the J end by 4 bases, with 21 bases between. The CDR3 spans 17 residues. CDR3 sequence: CASSPYRGGQIYNEQFF. The DNA for the CDR3 is TGTGCCAGCAGTCCCTATAGGGGGGGCCAGATTTACAATGAGCAGTTCTTC.

This chain joins TRBV12-2 and TRBJ2-2; the table's D call TRBD1 went unverified against the DNA. TRBV12-2 constitutes a pseudogene. The CDR3 totals 17 residues. CDR3 sequence reads: CASRLLETGTNTGELFF. CDR3 sequence (DNA): TGTGCAAGTCGCTTATTGGAAACAGGCACGAACACCGGGGAGCTGTTTTTT.

There are a few counts of this clonotype. V is TRBV2 and J is TRBJ1-3; D is unresolved. CDR1 and CDR2 (germline): SNHLY, FYNNEI. Trimming cost V 6 bases and J 0 bases, with 6 bases left between them. The CDR3 is made up of 13 amino acids. This chain's CDR3 is CASRKDSGNTIYF. CDR3 DNA: TGTGCCAGCAGAAAAGACTCTGGAAACACCATATATTTT.

This clonotype was picked up many times. The chain is built from TRBV30 and TRBJ2-7; 7 bases fit TRBD1. This CDR3 has 12 residues. J lost 6 bases, V lost 2 bases, and 4 bases had no gene match. Germline loops: CDR1 GTSNPN, CDR2 SVGIG (reference sequence). The CDR3 spells CAWSPTGIEQYF. DNA of the CDR3: TGTGCCTGGAGTCCGACAGGGATCGAGCAGTACTTC.

Turning to this clonotype: Germline is not matched at one junction end, which may reflect a read error. CDR3 amino acids: CAGSFPGRETQYF. As DNA, the CDR3 is TGTGCCGGCAGCTTCCCGGGTCGGGAGACCCAGTACTTC. V usage is TRBV12-3 or TRBV12-4 and J usage is TRBJ2-5; D not resolved. The CDR3 sequence is 13 residues long.

Many counts were recorded for this clonotype. V is TRBV20-1 and J is TRBJ2-3; 12 nucleotides line up with TRBD2. This CDR3 is built from 14 residues. Trimming at V came to 3 bases and at J to 4 bases, leaving 2 bases not matched to a gene. The V gene's germline CDR1 is DFQATT and CDR2 SNEGSKA (reference sequence). CDR3 region: CSARTSGSPDTQYF. The CDR3 DNA follows: TGCAGTGCTAGGACTAGCGGGAGCCCAGATACGCAGTATTTT.

There are many counts of this clonotype. The chain employs TRBV4-1 and TRBJ2-7, with no clear D. Germline values: CDR1 MGHRA, CDR2 YSYEKL. Deletions cut 1 base from V and 6 bases from J, with 16 bases between. There are 15 residues in the CDR3. The DNA for the CDR3 is TGCGCCAGCAGCCAAGGAGAACCTATACCCGGCGAGCAGTACTTC. Its translation is CASSQGEPIPGEQYF.

This clonotype occurred many times. V is TRBV7-9 and J is TRBJ2-7; a possible D gene is TRBD2 (6 bases). V dropped 1 base and J dropped 5 bases, with 9 bases sitting between them. Germline V gene data show CDR1 as SEHNR and CDR2 as FQNEAQ (reference sequence). This CDR3 is 13 amino acids long. CDR3 coding DNA: TGTGCCAGCAGCTTAGGGCGGGGCGACGAGCAGTACTTC. Encoded protein: CASSLGRGDEQYF.

J is TRBJ2-1 and V is TRBV4-1; 8 bases match TRBD2. The CDR3 is made up of 16 amino acids. Trimming at V came to 4 bases and at J to 5 bases, leaving 10 bases not matched to a gene. CDR1 is MGHRA and CDR2 is YSYEKL in the germline V gene. CDR3 loop: CASSPTGTRENNEQFF. The CDR3 DNA follows: TGCGCCAGCAGCCCCACTGGGACTAGGGAGAACAATGAGCAGTTCTTC.

The CDR3 DNA reads as TGTGCCAGCAGCTCTGTTTGGACAGAAAGGGGCTACACCTTC. Its protein product is CASSSVWTERGYTF. V and J are TRBV7-9 and TRBJ1-2, with a possible D match to TRBD1 (6 bases). V was cut by 4 bases and J by 8 bases, with 17 bases left in between. Per the germline V gene, CDR1 is SEHNR and CDR2 is FQNEAQ (reference sequence). The length of the CDR3 is 14 residues. Full variable domain (remainder filled in from reference TRBV7-9 and TRBJ1-2): DTGVSQNPRHKITKRGQNVTFRCDPISEHNRLYWYRQTLGQGPEFLTYFQNEAQLEKSRLLSDRFSAERPKGSFSTLEIQRTEQGDSAMYLCASSSVWTERGYTFGSGTRLTVV.